The next 26 T cell receptor beta chains were all read from a single sample in a study of T-cell reconstitution after alpha-beta-depleted transplantation in children. Molecular barcoding with unique molecular identifiers was used for the TCRbeta library. TCRdb re-called the PCR reads through MiXCR, storing one row per CDR3 protein. The sample shows about 870,000 distinct CDR3 sequences, about 16% of them seen only once. The starting material was PBMCs, mostly from graft donor cells, obtained 360 days after TCRalphabeta/CD19-depleted stem cell transplant. The receptors were gathered from a male patient aged 10-17 years who had a stem cell transplant for acute lymphoblastic leukemia, so the T cells may come from the graft donor.

The rearrangement joins TRBV6-2 or TRBV6-3 to TRBJ2-7; tentatively, D is TRBD1 or TRBD2 (5 bases each). The CDR3 loop spans 15 amino acids. V dropped 5 bases and J dropped 2 bases, with 16 bases sitting between them. Germline V lookup: CDR1 MNHEY, CDR2 SVGEGT. CDR3 sequence reads: CASSDPGRTTYEQYF. CDR3 sequence (DNA): TGTGCCAGCAGTGACCCGGGACGGACGACCTACGAGCAGTACTTC.

This clonotype was found many times. The chain employs TRBV29-1 and TRBJ2-7; 7 bases are a match to TRBD1. Germline values: CDR1 SQVTM, CDR2 ANQGSEA. This CDR3 has 13 amino acids. J gave up 6 bases and V 1 base, and 6 bases lay outside the gene matches. In DNA form, the CDR3 reads TGCAGCGTTGAAGGGACAGGATCCCTCGAGCAGTACTTC. Its protein is CSVEGTGSLEQYF.

This clonotype came up a few times. The chain couples TRBV20-1 to TRBJ1-6; D gene unclear. The germline V gene has CDR1 DFQATT and CDR2 SNEGSKA (reference sequence). The CDR3 is 14 amino acids. The V and J ends lost 3 bases and 7 bases respectively, with 13 bases between them. Here the CDR3 reads CSARVGRKNSPLHF. The CDR3 region has the DNA TGCAGTGCTAGGGTCGGGAGGAAGAATTCACCCCTCCACTTT.

The table lists this clonotype with a few counts. The rearrangement links TRBV20-1 to TRBJ1-1; D is undetermined. This CDR3 region has 13 residues. Germline loops: CDR1 DFQATT, CDR2 SNEGSKA (reference sequence). V dropped 6 bases and J dropped 1 base, with 12 bases sitting between them. As DNA, the CDR3 is TGCAGTGCAACCTATCAGACGAACACTGAAGCTTTCTTT. This encodes CSATYQTNTEAFF.

The J gene is TRBJ1-1, the V gene TRBV12-3 or TRBV12-4; D is possibly TRBD1 (6 bases). This CDR3 is 14 amino acids long. V was shortened by 7 bases and J by 3 bases, with 15 bases between the two germline ends. The CDR3 loop reads CASTYRGADTEAFF. DNA for the CDR3: TGTGCCAGCACCTACCGGGGGGCAGACACTGAAGCTTTCTTT.

As concerns this clonotype: One junction end disagrees with the germline gene, perhaps due to a read error. V usage is TRBV2 and J usage is TRBJ2-1; TRBD1 aligns across 10 bases. The length of the CDR3 is 11 residues. Germline lookup yields CDR1 SNHLY and CDR2 FYNNEI. CDR3 sequence (DNA): TGTGCCAGCATTGACAGGGGGCTTAATATCTTC. It encodes CASIDRGLNIF.

This clonotype was detected ten times or more. One junction end does not reproduce the germline sequence, and a read error may be involved. The chain uses TRBV6-2 or TRBV6-3 and TRBJ2-7; D uncertain. The CDR3 has 11 residues. CDR1 is MNHEY and CDR2 is SVGEGT in the germline V gene. The CDR3 region has the DNA TGTGCCAGCAGTCACTCCTACGAGCAGTACTTC. This codes for CASSHSYEQYF.

This chain uses TRBV4-1 with TRBJ2-1; D may be TRBD2 (5 bases). The V end was cut by 6 bases, the J end by 0 bases, with 15 bases between. CDR1 and CDR2 (germline): MGHRA, YSYEKL. This CDR3 has 16 residues. CDR3 sequence: CASRRPGSSSYNEQFF. CDR3 sequence (DNA): TGCGCCAGCAGGCGCCCTGGGAGCAGCTCCTACAATGAGCAGTTCTTC.

This clonotype was observed once. The chain recombines TRBV11-2 with TRBJ2-7; D may match TRBD1 or TRBD2 (5 bases each). Germline CDR1 SGHAT, CDR2 FQNNGV. This CDR3 comprises 17 residues. V was pared by 1 base and J by 4 bases, with 20 bases between. For the CDR3, the DNA is TGTGCCAGCAGCTTAGTGGTAGAGGGACGTGAGTGGTACGAGCAGTACTTC. This encodes CASSLVVEGREWYEQYF.

This clonotype was recorded many times. The chain employs TRBV29-1 and TRBJ2-3, with TRBD2 matching over 7 bases. Germline values: CDR1 SQVTM, CDR2 ANQGSEA. This CDR3 region has 17 residues. V lost 5 bases to trimming and J lost 3 bases; unmatched junction nucleotides: 17. The CDR3 loop is CSVYPGGRKGPTDTQYF. For the CDR3, the DNA is TGCAGCGTTTATCCGGGAGGTCGAAAGGGCCCGACAGATACGCAGTATTTT.

A few counts support this clonotype. V and J are TRBV7-8 and TRBJ2-1; the D gene could be TRBD1 or TRBD2 (6 bases each). The CDR3 runs to 17 residues. Trimming removed 1 base at V and 2 bases at J, with 15 bases between. Germline-derived CDR1 and CDR2 are SGHVS and FQNEAQ. CDR3 region: CASSLGGWGAPYNEQFF. The CDR3 nucleotides are TGTGCCAGCAGCTTAGGCGGGTGGGGGGCCCCCTACAATGAGCAGTTCTTC. The complete variable domain, with remaining parts taken from reference TRBV7-8 and TRBJ2-1, reads GAGVSQSPRYKVAKRGQDVALRCDPISGHVSLFWYQQALGQGPEFLTYFQNEAQLDKSGLPSDRFFAERPEGSVSTLKIQRTQQEDSAVYLCASSLGGWGAPYNEQFFGPGTRLTVL.

This clonotype was seen more than once but under ten times. The chain links TRBV20-1 to TRBJ2-2, with D possibly matching TRBD2 (5 bases). Germline lookup yields CDR1 DFQATT and CDR2 SNEGSKA (reference sequence). Trimming cost V 5 bases and J 0 bases, with 10 bases left between them. The CDR3 has 14 residues. The CDR3 here is CSAVDGTNTGELFF. CDR3 DNA: TGCAGTGCTGTGGACGGGACGAACACCGGGGAGCTGTTTTTT.

At least ten counts were recorded for this clonotype. The chain carries TRBV21-1 and TRBJ2-7; the D call TRBD1 from the table was never checked on the DNA. TRBV21-1 is labeled a pseudogene. This CDR3 contains 15 residues. CDR3 amino acids: CASSINRDGVEVQYF. In nucleotides, the CDR3 is TGTGCCAGCAGCATAAACCGGGACGGAGTGGAAGTGCAGTACTTC.

The chain links TRBV7-9 to TRBJ2-3, with D maybe TRBD2 (5 bases). The CDR3 length is 17 residues. Trimming removed 1 base at V and 2 bases at J, with 16 bases between. Germline CDR1 reads SEHNR; CDR2 reads FQNEAQ (reference sequence). The CDR3 sequence is CASSLVTTSPNTDTQYF. The CDR3 DNA follows: TGTGCCAGCAGCTTAGTGACTACCTCTCCAAACACAGATACGCAGTATTTT.

The sample holds many counts of this clonotype. This chain joins TRBV29-1 and TRBJ1-2; D uncertain. Deletions cut 2 bases from V and 9 bases from J, with 1 base between. Germline values: CDR1 SQVTM, CDR2 ANQGSEA. The CDR3 length is 8 residues. For the CDR3, the DNA is TGCAGCGTTGAACGCTACACCTTC. Translated: CSVERYTF.

The sample holds many counts of this clonotype. V usage is TRBV20-1 and J usage is TRBJ2-5; 10 bases fit TRBD2. V was clipped by 2 bases and J by 4 bases; unmatched bases: 10. Germline-derived CDR1 and CDR2 are DFQATT and SNEGSKA (reference sequence). The CDR3 sequence is 16 residues long. CDR3 nucleotides: TGCAGTGCTAGAAAGTCCCTACTAGCGGGACCAGAGACCCAGTACTTC. Encoded protein: CSARKSLLAGPETQYF.

This chain joins TRBV2 and TRBJ2-7, with a tentative D call TRBD2 (5 bases). The CDR3 is 15 amino acids. Deletions cut 7 bases from V and 2 bases from J, with 18 bases between. Germline CDR1 is SNHLY and CDR2 is FYNNEI. CDR3 sequence: CASKKWAGTPYEQYF. CDR3 nucleotide sequence: TGTGCCAGCAAAAAATGGGCGGGTACCCCCTACGAGCAGTACTTC.

The chain has TRBV27 and TRBJ2-2; TRBD2 might be the D (7 bases). CDR3 length equals 15 residues. Between the trimmed V and J ends, which lost 6 bases and 5 bases, there was a span of 16 bases. The germline V gene encodes CDR1 MNHEY and CDR2 SMNVEV (reference sequence). CDR3 protein: CASSHLGGLTGELFF. The CDR3 DNA is TGTGCCAGCAGCCACTTGGGGGGGCTGACCGGGGAGCTGTTTTTT.

The genes are TRBV6-1 and TRBJ1-2; perhaps TRBD1 as D (6 bases). V lost 5 bases and J lost 7, with 14 bases in between. Per the germline V gene, CDR1 is MNHNS and CDR2 is SASEGT. The CDR3 loop spans 13 amino acids. CDR3 DNA: TGTGCCAGCAGTCTTACCGAGGGGGTTGGCTACACCTTC. Translation gives CASSLTEGVGYTF.

This clonotype came up a few times. This chain uses TRBV19 with TRBJ2-1, with D tentatively TRBD2 (6 bases). Trimming took 8 bases from V and 6 from J, leaving 11 bases between them. Looked up from germline, CDR1 is LNHDA and CDR2 is SQIVND (reference sequence). This CDR3 has 12 amino acids. This chain's CDR3 is CASGGIGNEQFF. The CDR3 coding sequence is TGTGCCAGTGGAGGGATAGGCAATGAGCAGTTCTTC.

This clonotype was seen only a few times. The chain uses TRBV20-1 and TRBJ2-1; 9 bases agree with TRBD1. CDR1 and CDR2 from the germline V gene are DFQATT and SNEGSKA (reference sequence). This CDR3 region has 14 residues. With V trimmed by 6 bases and J by 3 bases, 6 bases remained unmatched. CDR3 DNA: TGCAGTGCAGGGGGGACAGGGCGCTACAATGAGCAGTTCTTC. It codes for CSAGGTGRYNEQFF.

In its sample, this clonotype was seen a few times. The rearrangement links TRBV10-1 to TRBJ2-5, with 9 bases aligning to TRBD2. Germline CDR1 WNHNN, CDR2 SYGVQD (reference sequence). This CDR3 contains 16 residues. The V and J ends lost 7 bases and 3 bases, in that order; junction bases with no gene match: 12. CDR3 nucleotides: TGCGCCAGCACTCCCCGACTAGCGGAGAGGGAAGAGACCCAGTACTTC. Amino acid sequence: CASTPRLAEREETQYF.

This clonotype was observed a few times. The V call is TRBV12-3 or TRBV12-4, the J call TRBJ2-1, with TRBD1 matching 9 bases. Germline trimming cut 1 base from V and 4 bases from J; bases unmatched to any gene: 8. The CDR3 has 17 amino acids. In DNA, the CDR3 is TGTGCCAGCAGTTTAGTTCTAGGGACAGGGCCGTACAATGAGCAGTTCTTC. Translated: CASSLVLGTGPYNEQFF.

The V gene is TRBV3-1, the J gene TRBJ2-3; 7 nucleotides match TRBD2. The CDR3 totals 13 residues. Germline CDR1 and CDR2: LGHDT and YNNKEL (reference sequence). The ends lost 6 bases at V and 2 bases at J; junction bases unmatched: 2. The CDR3 loop is CASRRENTDTQYF. The DNA of the CDR3 is TGTGCCAGCAGGCGGGAGAACACAGATACGCAGTATTTT.

This clonotype was found a few times. V gene TRBV24-1 combines with J gene TRBJ2-2; weak D call: TRBD2 (6 bases). The CDR3 totals 16 residues. The V and J ends lost 7 bases and 1 base respectively, with 15 bases between them. Per germline, CDR1 KGHDR and CDR2 SFDVKD. CDR3 in amino acids: CATRAGRGLNTGELFF. The CDR3 nucleotides are TGTGCCACCAGGGCGGGGAGAGGGTTGAACACCGGGGAGCTGTTTTTT.

V is TRBV7-9 and J is TRBJ2-5, with D perhaps matching TRBD2 (6 bases). From germline, CDR1 is SEHNR and CDR2 FQNEAQ (reference sequence). The CDR3 sequence is 13 residues long. V was clipped by 5 bases and J by 5 bases, with 12 bases between them. This CDR3 is CASSRPGGETQYF. CDR3 sequence (DNA): TGTGCCAGCAGCCGACCTGGAGGGGAGACCCAGTACTTC.